This T cell receptor (beta chain) was captured in a study of graft-versus-host responses after intestinal transplantation. Study summary: Isolated intestinal, liver-intestinal, or multivisceral transplants had been given to the recipients.

As regards this clone: Its antigen is still unknown.

Libraries were prepared by immunoSEQ multiplex PCR; TCRdb keeps only in-frame clonotypes and omits some of them. Here the sample spans roughly 97,000 clones, roughly 87% being singletons. Overall study results and limits: GvH clones were identified in recipient marrow, with some first appearing in ileum or blood. In patients with graft-donor T cell macrochimerism, allograft graft-versus-host to host-versus-graft clonal ratios were high.

The sample consisted of unstimulated CD4+ T cells sorted from spleen or lymph node cells, taken before intestinal transplant. The TCR sequence derives from a human donor who received an intestinal transplant.

The DNA of the CDR3 is TGTGCCATCAGTGAGGACCCTTTCAGCGGAGGCTCCTACGAGCAGTACTTC. Translated: CAISEDPFSGGSYEQYF. J is TRBJ2-7 and V is TRBV10-3; the D gene is possibly TRBD2 (5 bases). V was pared by 2 bases and J by 0 bases, with 17 bases between. CDR3 length equals 17 residues. Germline loops: CDR1 ENHRY, CDR2 SYGVKD.